This T cell receptor (beta chain) was found in a study of blood T cell repertoires in COVID-19. Across the whole study: Italy, Spain and the United States were the sources of the convalescent and acute COVID-19 samples.

The CDR3 has 18 residues. V was clipped by 5 bases and J by 0 bases; unmatched bases: 11. Enrollees, about 18 to 95 years old, lived in 24 US areas. Assignment of participants to cohorts was predicated upon participant-reported clinical history. Per the study methods: Estimates of nucleated cell counts were drawn from the amplification of reference gene primers. Produced via immunoSEQ multiplex PCR; TCRdb's table is partial and in-frame only. The V and J calls and the clone size are those of that table, but D and trimming were determined from the DNA. The data contain 150,000 to 200,000 clones, roughly 82% of them singletons.

This TCR was recovered from a man between 45 and 60 years old who had recovered from COVID-19. V is TRBV23-1 and J is TRBJ1-5; 9 bases match TRBD1. TRBV23-1 is annotated as an ORF whose role is uncertain. The sequenced sample was PBMCs or T cells enriched from blood (not recorded which). CDR3 in DNA: TGCGCCAGCAGTTCTTTGTCGGGACAGGGTTATAGCAATCAGCCCCAGCATTTT. This translates into CASSSLSGQGYSNQPQHF.